A selection of T cell receptor delta chains follows, all from one sample in a study of DNA immune sequencing with unique molecular identifiers. TCRdb fed the multiplex PCR reads into CATT to redo clone calling. This sample has about 4,500 delta-chain clones, with 10% to 15% found just once. Sequenced material: gamma-delta T cells enriched from blood buffy coat, or unenriched PBMCs (not recorded which). These receptor sequences come from a human donor in good health. Each CDR3 is given with its conserved first and last residue. D genes are given only for firm matches. Size is omitted from some rows. Given values are once, few, many or a class for expanded clones.

>TRDJ1|TRAV38-2/DV8|many|NA
TGTGCTTATAGGAGCGCGGGTCCGTCTCGTTACTTAGGGGTTCCCGATAAACTCATCTTT
CAYRSAGPSRYLGVPDKLIF
>TRDJ1|TRDV2|many|TRDD3
TGTGCCTGTGACACACTCGGACATGGGGGATACACTCCGTACACCGATAAACTCATCTTT
CACDTLGHGGYTPYTDKLIF
>TRDJ1|TRDV3|many|TRDD3
TGTGCCTTGCGTGGATACTGGGGGTCGGTTTTTAAGTCCACCGATAAACTCATCTTT
CALRGYWGSVFKSTDKLIF
>TRDJ3|TRDV2|medium-sized|NA
TGTGCCTGTGACACCGTACGGGGGGAGAGCTCCTGGGACACCCGACAGATGTTTTTC
CACDTVRGESSWDTRQMFF
>TRDJ1|TRDV2|medium-sized|TRDD3
TGTGCCTGTGACGCCGTTACTGGGGGATACCCGTACACCGATAAACTCATCTTT
CACDAVTGGYPYTDKLIF
>TRDJ1|TRDV2|many|TRDD3
TGTGCCTGTGACACGCTGGGGGATACGGGGAGGACCGATAAACTCATCTTT
CACDTLGDTGRTDKLIF
>TRDJ1|TRDV1|NA|NA
TGTGCTCTTGGGGAACAGGCCCACCGGCCCCCTGAGTACACCGATAAACTCATCTTT
CALGEQAHRPPEYTDKLIF
>TRDJ1|TRDV2|many|TRDD3
TGTGCCTGTGACCCAGTACTGGGGGCCGATAAACTCATCTTT
CACDPVLGADKLIF
>TRDJ1|TRDV1|many|TRDD3
TGTGCTCTTGGGGAAGGTGTCTTCCCATTCCTACCGCGGGACTGGGGGATACAGGGACTCATCTTT
CALGEGVFPFLPRDWGIQGLIF
>TRDJ3|TRDV2|hyperexpanded|NA
TGTGCCTGTGACCAAATCAAGGAGGAGCCCTCCTGGGACACCCGACAGATGTTTTTC
CACDQIKEEPSWDTRQMFF
>TRDJ1|TRDV2|many|TRDD3
TGTGCCTGTGACTCAATAATTACTGGGGGTGAGGAGGGCCTCATCTTT
CACDSIITGGEEGLIF
>TRDJ1|TRDV2|medium-sized|TRDD3
TGTGCCTGTGACAACCTTAGCGATGGGGGATACATGTACACCGATAAACTCATCTTT
CACDNLSDGGYMYTDKLIF
>TRDJ1|TRAV38-2/DV8|many|NA
TGTGCTTATAGGAGCGCGTGGCGATACGCCGGGACCGATAAACTCATCTTT
CAYRSAWRYAGTDKLIF
>TRDJ1|TRDV2|large|TRDD3
TGTGCCTGTGACTCCCTCCTGGGGGCTCCCAACACCGATAAACTCATCTTT
CACDSLLGAPNTDKLIF
>TRDJ1|TRDV1|NA|TRDD3
TGTGCTCTCCGCCCTAAGGAGGAAGGAAAACTGGGGGTCACCCCGTACACCGATAAACTCATCTTT
CALRPKEEGKLGVTPYTDKLIF
>TRDJ1|TRAV38-2/DV8|few|TRDD3
TGTGCTTATAGGAGCGCGCCTCCTACTTACTGGGGGATCCACACCGATAAACTCATCTTT
CAYRSAPPTYWGIHTDKLIF
>TRDJ1|TRDV2|many|TRDD3
TGTGCCTGTGACCCAGTACTGGGGGATACGCGAGGGACCGATAAACTCATCTTT
CACDPVLGDTRGTDKLIF